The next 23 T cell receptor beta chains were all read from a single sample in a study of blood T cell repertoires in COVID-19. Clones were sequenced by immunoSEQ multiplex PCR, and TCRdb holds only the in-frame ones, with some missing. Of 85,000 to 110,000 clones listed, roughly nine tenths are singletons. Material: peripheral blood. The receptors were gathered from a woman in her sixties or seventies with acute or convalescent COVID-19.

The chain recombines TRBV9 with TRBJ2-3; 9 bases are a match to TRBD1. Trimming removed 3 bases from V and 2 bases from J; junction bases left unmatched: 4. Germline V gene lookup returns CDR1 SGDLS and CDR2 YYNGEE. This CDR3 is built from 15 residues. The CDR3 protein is CASSAYRGPTDTQYF. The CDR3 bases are TGTGCCAGCAGCGCCTACAGGGGGCCCACAGATACGCAGTATTTT.

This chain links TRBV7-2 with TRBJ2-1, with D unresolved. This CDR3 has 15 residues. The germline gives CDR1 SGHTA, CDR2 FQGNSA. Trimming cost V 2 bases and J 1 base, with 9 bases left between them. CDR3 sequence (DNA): TGTGCCAGCAGCTTAATGTACGGGTCCTACAATGAGCAGTTCTTC. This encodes CASSLMYGSYNEQFF.

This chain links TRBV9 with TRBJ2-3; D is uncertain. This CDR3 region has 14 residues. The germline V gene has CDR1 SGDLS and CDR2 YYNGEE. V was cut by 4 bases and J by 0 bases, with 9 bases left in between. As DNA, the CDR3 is TGTGCCAGCAGCCCCCAGACTAGCACAGATACGCAGTATTTT. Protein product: CASSPQTSTDTQYF. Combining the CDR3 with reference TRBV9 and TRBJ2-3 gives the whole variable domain DSGVTQTPKHLITATGQRVTLRCSPRSGDLSVYWYQQSLDQGLQFLIQYYNGEERAKGNILERFSAQQFPDLHSELNLSSLELGDSALYFCASSPQTSTDTQYFGPGTRLTVL.

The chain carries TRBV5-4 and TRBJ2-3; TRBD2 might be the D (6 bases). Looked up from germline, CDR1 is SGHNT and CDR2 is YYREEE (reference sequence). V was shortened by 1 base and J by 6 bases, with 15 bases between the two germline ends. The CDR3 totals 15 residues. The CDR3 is CASSLIGTGRDTQYF. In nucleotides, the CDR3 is TGTGCCAGCAGCTTGATAGGGACGGGGAGGGATACGCAGTATTTT.

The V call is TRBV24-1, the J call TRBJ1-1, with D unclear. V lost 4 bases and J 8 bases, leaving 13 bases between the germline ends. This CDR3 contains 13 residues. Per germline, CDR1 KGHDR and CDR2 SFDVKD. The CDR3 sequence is CATSESGRDEAFF. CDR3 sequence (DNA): TGTGCCACCAGTGAATCGGGTCGAGACGAAGCTTTCTTT.

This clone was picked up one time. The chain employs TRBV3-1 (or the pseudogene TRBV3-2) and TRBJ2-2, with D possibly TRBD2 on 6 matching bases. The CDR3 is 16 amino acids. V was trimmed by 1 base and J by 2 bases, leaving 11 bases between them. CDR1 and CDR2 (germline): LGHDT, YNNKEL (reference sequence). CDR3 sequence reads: CASSQGEAGNTGELFF. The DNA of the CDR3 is TGTGCCAGCAGCCAAGGTGAAGCGGGTAACACCGGGGAGCTGTTTTTT.

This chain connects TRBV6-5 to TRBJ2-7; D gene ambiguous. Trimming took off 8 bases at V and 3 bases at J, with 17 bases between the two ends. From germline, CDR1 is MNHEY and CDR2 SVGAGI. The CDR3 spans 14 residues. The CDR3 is CASGPKTTDYEQYF. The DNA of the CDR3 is TGTGCCAGCGGCCCCAAGACAACCGACTACGAGCAGTACTTC.

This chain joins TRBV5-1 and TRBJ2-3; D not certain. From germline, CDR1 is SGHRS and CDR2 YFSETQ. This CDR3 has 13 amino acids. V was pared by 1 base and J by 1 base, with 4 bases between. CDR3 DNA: TGCGCCAGCAGCTTGCAGGGCACAGATACGCAGTATTTT. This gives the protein CASSLQGTDTQYF. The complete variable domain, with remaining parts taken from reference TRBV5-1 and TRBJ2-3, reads KAGVTQTPRYLIKTRGQQVTLSCSPISGHRSVSWYQQTPGQGLQFLFEYFSETQRNKGNFPGRFSGRQFSNSRSEMNVSTLELGDSALYLCASSLQGTDTQYFGPGTRLTVL.

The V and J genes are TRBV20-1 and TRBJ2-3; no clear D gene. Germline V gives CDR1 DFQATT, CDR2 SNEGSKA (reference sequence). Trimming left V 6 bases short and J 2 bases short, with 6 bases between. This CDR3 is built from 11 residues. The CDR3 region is CSALFTDTQYF. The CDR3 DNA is TGCAGTGCCCTGTTCACAGATACGCAGTATTTT.

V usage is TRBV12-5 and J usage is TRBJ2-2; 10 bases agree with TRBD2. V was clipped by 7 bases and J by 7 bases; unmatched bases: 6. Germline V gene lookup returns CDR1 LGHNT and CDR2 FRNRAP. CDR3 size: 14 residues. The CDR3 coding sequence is TGTGCTAGTGCCCTAGCGGGAGCGGTCGGGGAGCTGTTTTTT. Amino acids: CASALAGAVGELFF.

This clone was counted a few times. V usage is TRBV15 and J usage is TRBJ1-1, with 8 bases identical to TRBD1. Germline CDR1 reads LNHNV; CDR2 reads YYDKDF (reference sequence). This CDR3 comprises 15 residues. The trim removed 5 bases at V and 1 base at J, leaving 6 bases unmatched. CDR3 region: CATSRRQGRNTEAFF. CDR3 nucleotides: TGTGCCACCAGCCGCCGACAGGGGAGGAACACTGAAGCTTTCTTT.

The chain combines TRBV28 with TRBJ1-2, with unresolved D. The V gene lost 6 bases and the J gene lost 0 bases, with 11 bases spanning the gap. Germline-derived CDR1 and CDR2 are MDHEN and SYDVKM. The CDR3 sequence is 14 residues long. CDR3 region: CASSLAWANYGYTF. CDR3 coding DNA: TGTGCCAGCAGCCTAGCATGGGCTAACTATGGCTACACCTTC.

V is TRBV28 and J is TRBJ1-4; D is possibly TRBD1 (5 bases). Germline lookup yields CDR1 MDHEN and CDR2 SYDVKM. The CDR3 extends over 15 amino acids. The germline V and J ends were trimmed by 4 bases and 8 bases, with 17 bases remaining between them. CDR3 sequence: CASSSLSGGSEKLFF. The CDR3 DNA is TGTGCCAGCAGTTCCCTTAGCGGGGGGAGCGAAAAACTGTTTTTT. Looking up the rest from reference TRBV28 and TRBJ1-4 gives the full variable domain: DVKVTQSSRYLVKRTGEKVFLECVQDMDHENMFWYRQDPGLGLRLIYFSYDVKMKEKGDIPEGYSVSREKKERFSLILESASTNQTSMYLCASSSLSGGSEKLFFGSGTQLSVL.

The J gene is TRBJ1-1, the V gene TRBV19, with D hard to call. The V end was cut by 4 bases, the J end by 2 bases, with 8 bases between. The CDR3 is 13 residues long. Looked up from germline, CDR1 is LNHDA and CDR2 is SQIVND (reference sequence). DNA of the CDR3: TGTGCCAGTAGTACACAGCCTAACACTGAAGCTTTCTTT. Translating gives CASSTQPNTEAFF.

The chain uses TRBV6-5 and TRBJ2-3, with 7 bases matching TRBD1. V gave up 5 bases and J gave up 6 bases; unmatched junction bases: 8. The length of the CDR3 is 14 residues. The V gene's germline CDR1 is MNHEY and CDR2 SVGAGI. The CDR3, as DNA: TGTGCCAGCAGTCTACAGGGGTTTGCCGATACGCAGTATTTT. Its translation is CASSLQGFADTQYF.

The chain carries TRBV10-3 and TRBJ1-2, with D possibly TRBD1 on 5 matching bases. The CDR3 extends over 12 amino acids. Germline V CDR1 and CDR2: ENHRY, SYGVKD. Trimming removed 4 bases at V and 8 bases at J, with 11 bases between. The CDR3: CAISGKGRGYTF. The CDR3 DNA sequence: TGTGCCATCAGTGGAAAGGGGCGAGGCTACACCTTC.

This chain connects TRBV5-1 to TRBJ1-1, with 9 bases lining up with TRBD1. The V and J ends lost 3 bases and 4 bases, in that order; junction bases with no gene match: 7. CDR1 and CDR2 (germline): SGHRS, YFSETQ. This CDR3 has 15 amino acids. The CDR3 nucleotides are TGCGCCAGCAGCTCCCCGGTGACAGGGGGCACTGAAGCTTTCTTT. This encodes CASSSPVTGGTEAFF.

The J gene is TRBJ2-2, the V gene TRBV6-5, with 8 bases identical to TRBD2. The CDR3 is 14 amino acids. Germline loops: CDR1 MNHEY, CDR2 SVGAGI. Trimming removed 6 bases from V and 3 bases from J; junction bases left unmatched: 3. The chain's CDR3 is CASSSGGYTGELFF. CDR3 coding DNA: TGTGCCAGCAGCTCGGGAGGGTACACCGGGGAGCTGTTTTTT.

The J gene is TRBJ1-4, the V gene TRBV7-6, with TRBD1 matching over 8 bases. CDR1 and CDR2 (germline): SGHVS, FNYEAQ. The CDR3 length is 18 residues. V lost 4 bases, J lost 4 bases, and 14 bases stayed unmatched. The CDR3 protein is CASSSTFPGQALNEKLFF. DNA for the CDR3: TGTGCCAGCAGCTCGACTTTTCCGGGACAGGCGCTTAATGAAAAACTGTTTTTT. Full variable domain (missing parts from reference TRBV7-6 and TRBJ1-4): GAGVSQSPRYKVTKRGQDVALRCDPISGHVSLYWYRQALGQGPEFLTYFNYEAQQDKSGLPNDRFSAERPEGSISTLTIQRTEQRDSAMYRCASSSTFPGQALNEKLFFGSGTQLSVL.

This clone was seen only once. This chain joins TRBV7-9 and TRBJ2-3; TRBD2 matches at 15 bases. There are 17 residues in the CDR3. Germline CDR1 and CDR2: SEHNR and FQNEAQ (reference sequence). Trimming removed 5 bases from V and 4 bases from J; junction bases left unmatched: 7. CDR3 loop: CASSPGTSGRWADTQYF. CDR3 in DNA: TGTGCCAGCAGCCCGGGGACTAGCGGGAGGTGGGCAGATACGCAGTATTTT.

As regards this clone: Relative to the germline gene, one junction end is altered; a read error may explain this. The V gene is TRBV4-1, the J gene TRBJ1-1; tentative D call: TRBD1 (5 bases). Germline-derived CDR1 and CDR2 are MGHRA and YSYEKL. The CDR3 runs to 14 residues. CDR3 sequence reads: CASSLERGNSEAFF. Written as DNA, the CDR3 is TGCGCCAGCAGCCTCGAACGGGGGAACTCTGAAGCTTTCTTT.

CDR3 in amino acids: CASSLGQGKDYGYTF. The CDR3 region has the DNA TGTGCCAGCAGTCTCGGACAGGGAAAGGACTATGGCTACACCTTC. This chain links TRBV2 with TRBJ1-2; 8 bases agree with TRBD1. The V segment lost 5 bases and the J segment 3 bases; nucleotides outside the gene matches: 8. CDR1 is SNHLY and CDR2 is FYNNEI in the germline V gene. The CDR3 has 15 amino acids.

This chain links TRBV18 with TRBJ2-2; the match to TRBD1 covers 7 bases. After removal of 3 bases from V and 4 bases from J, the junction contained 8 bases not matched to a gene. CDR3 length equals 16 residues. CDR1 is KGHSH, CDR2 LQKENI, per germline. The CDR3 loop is CASSPLRDRSTGELFF. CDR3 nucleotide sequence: TGTGCCAGCTCACCCCTAAGGGACAGATCCACCGGGGAGCTGTTTTTT.